Listed below are T cell receptor beta chains from one sample, sequenced in a study of OX40 agonist ivuxolimab in advanced cancers. The table came from immunoSEQ multiplex PCR; TCRdb's copy has only in-frame clones and leaves some out. The sample lists around 15,000 clones, around 80% occurring once. The sample in question was CD4+ or CD8+ T cells sorted from blood, obtained in a trial of the OX40 agonist ivuxolimab. The receptor source for this set is an adult with an advanced solid tumor such as melanoma, head and neck, liver or kidney cancer. The CDR3 runs from the conserved cysteine through the conserved F or W. A D gene is named only where the DNA matches it firmly. Size is stated for part of the rows, as once, few or many counts, or as a class when the clone is expanded.

j_gene,abundance,v_gene,d_gene,CDR3aa,CDR3nt
TRBJ2-6,NA,TRBV6-5,NA,CASSYLGGSGANVLTF,TGTGCCAGCAGTTACTTGGGAGGCTCTGGGGCCAACGTCCTGACTTTC
TRBJ2-2,NA,TRBV4-3,NA,CASSQDTRPPSRELFF,TGCGCCAGCAGCCAAGACACTAGGCCGCCTTCGAGAGAGCTGTTTTTT
TRBJ2-3,NA,TRBV11-2,TRBD2,CASSSPRTRSTDTQYF,TGTGCCAGCAGCTCGCCCCGGACTAGAAGCACAGATACGCAGTATTTT
TRBJ2-5,NA,TRBV7-6,NA,CASSLGGRGVETQYF,TGTGCCAGCAGCTTAGGCGGCAGGGGAGTAGAGACCCAGTACTTC
TRBJ2-5,once,TRBV4-3,NA,CASSQDGASLGTQYF,TGCGCCAGCAGCCAAGATGGGGCCTCTTTAGGGACCCAGTACTTC
TRBJ2-7,few,TRBV6-1,NA,CASSLQGVYEQYF,TGTGCCAGCAGTTTACAGGGTGTCTACGAGCAGTACTTC
TRBJ1-3,NA,TRBV5-6,NA,CASSVDTSSGNTIYF,TGTGCCAGCAGCGTGGACACCAGCTCTGGAAACACCATATATTTT
TRBJ2-1,few,TRBV15,NA,CATSRDTHNEQFF,TGTGCCACCAGCAGAGACACCCACAATGAGCAGTTCTTC
TRBJ1-2,NA,TRBV27,TRBD1,CASSFAGGSYGYTF,TGTGCCAGCAGTTTCGCAGGGGGCAGCTATGGCTACACCTTC
TRBJ1-1,NA,TRBV6-1,NA,CASSTGLTGYTEAFF,TGTGCCAGCAGCACAGGCCTCACAGGGTACACTGAAGCTTTCTTT
TRBJ1-1,NA,TRBV6-5,TRBD1,CASSYGQGSTEAFF,TGTGCCAGCAGTTACGGACAGGGATCAACTGAAGCTTTCTTT
TRBJ2-7,NA,TRBV6-1,NA,CALAVSSYEQYF,TGTGCCCTAGCAGTGAGCTCCTACGAGCAGTACTTC
TRBJ2-3,NA,TRBV7-2,NA,CASSLVVSSRGDTQYF,TGTGCCAGCAGCTTAGTGGTGTCCTCCCGTGGGGATACGCAGTATTTT
TRBJ2-5,NA,TRBV7-9,NA,CASSSRSGRGSETQYF,TGTGCCAGCAGCTCCCGGAGTGGGCGGGGATCTGAGACCCAGTACTTC
TRBJ1-6,NA,TRBV10-3,NA,CATRTDGAPLHF,TGTGCCACCAGGACGGACGGTGCACCCCTCCACTTT
TRBJ2-5,NA,TRBV11-2,NA,CASSPRYAQETQYF,TGTGCCAGCAGCCCACGGTACGCGCAAGAGACCCAGTACTTC
TRBJ2-5,NA,TRBV28,TRBD2,CASKERGWETQYF,TGTGCCAGCAAGGAGCGGGGGTGGGAGACCCAGTACTTC
TRBJ1-5,NA,TRBV10-3,TRBD1,CAISDTGGQPQHF,TGTGCCATCAGTGACACAGGGGGTCAGCCCCAGCATTTT
TRBJ1-5,NA,TRBV6-5,NA,CASSYSTDLSNQPQHF,TGTGCCAGCAGTTACTCGACAGACCTTAGCAATCAGCCCCAGCATTTT
TRBJ2-3,few,TRBV7-3,TRBD2,CASSLIRTSGTDTQYF,TGTGCCAGCAGCTTGATCCGGACTAGCGGGACAGATACGCAGTATTTT
TRBJ1-5,NA,TRBV6-4,NA,CASSDGGNQPQHF,TGTGCCAGCAGTGACGGGGGCAATCAGCCCCAGCATTTT
TRBJ2-2,few,TRBV4-2,NA,CASSWSENTGELFF,TGTGCCAGCAGCTGGTCGGAGAACACCGGGGAGCTGTTTTTT
TRBJ2-7,NA,TRBV30,TRBD1,CAWSSLGRGRSYEQYF,TGTGCCTGGAGTTCATTGGGAAGGGGGCGCTCCTACGAGCAGTACTTC
TRBJ1-2,NA,TRBV13,NA,CASRKDNYGYTF,TGTGCCAGCAGGAAGGACAACTATGGCTACACCTTC
TRBJ2-3,NA,TRBV7-2,TRBD2,CASSPTSGREDTQYF,TGTGCCAGCAGCCCAACTAGCGGGAGAGAGGATACGCAGTATTTT